This T cell receptor beta chain was captured in a study of early stage breast cancer tumors. About the study: Most invasive tumors, about 70% of the 16, were ER+/PR+/HER2-.

The CDR3 is 13 residues long. V dropped 0 bases and J dropped 8 bases, with 13 bases sitting between them. Germline V lookup: CDR1 GTSNPN, CDR2 SVGIG (reference sequence). Data came from immunoSEQ multiplex PCR; TCRdb stores just in-frame clones and leaves some out. The sample carries roughly 58,000 clones, 90% to 95% recorded once. The source material was blood. V and J are TRBV30 and TRBJ1-2; no clear D. This clonotype was obtained from a person aged 70 to 85 with breast cancer. The CDR3 region is CAWSVVREGGYTF. CDR3 bases: TGTGCCTGGAGTGTAGTTCGCGAGGGAGGCTACACCTTC.